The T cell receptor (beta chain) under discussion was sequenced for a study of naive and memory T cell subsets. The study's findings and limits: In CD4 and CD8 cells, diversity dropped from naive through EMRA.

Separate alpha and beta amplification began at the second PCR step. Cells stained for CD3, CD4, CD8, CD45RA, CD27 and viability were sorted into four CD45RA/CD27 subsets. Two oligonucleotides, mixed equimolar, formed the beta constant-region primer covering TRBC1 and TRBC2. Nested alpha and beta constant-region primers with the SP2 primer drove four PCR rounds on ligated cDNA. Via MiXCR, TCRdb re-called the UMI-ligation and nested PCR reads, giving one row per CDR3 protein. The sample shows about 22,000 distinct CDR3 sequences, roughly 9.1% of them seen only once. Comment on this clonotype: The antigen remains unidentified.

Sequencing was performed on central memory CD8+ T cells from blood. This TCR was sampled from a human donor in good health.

In nucleotides, the CDR3 is TGTGCCAGCAGTGCAACTAGCGGTACCTACAATGAGCAGTTCTTC. Translated: CASSATSGTYNEQFF. The V call is TRBV6-2 or TRBV6-3, the J call TRBJ2-1; the match to TRBD2 covers 8 bases. Germline V CDR1 and CDR2: MNHEY, SVGEGT. The CDR3 has 15 amino acids. Trimming took 5 bases from V and 2 from J; bases not matched to a gene: 5.